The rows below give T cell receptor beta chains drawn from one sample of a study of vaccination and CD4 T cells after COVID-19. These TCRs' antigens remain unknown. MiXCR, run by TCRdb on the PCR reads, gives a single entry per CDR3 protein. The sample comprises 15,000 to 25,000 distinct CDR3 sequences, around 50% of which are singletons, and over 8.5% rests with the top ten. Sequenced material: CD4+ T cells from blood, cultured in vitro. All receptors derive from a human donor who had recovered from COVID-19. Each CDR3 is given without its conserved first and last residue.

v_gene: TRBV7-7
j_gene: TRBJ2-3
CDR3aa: ASSPLADGREAPDTQY

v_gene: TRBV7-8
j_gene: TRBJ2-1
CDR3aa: ASSRGGGPSQGNEQF

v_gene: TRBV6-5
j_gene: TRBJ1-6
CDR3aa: ASSYSGQFSSYNSPLH

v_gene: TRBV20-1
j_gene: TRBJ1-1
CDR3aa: STFPGVTEAF

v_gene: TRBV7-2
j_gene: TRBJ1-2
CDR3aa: ASSRDGLYGYT

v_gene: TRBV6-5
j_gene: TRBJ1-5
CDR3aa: ASSYGGGDQPQH

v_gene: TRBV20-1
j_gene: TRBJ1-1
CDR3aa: SAQGGGREAF

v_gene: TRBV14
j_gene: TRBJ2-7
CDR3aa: ASSQLAGGRYEQY

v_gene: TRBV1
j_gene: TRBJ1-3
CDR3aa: TSSQERVRRAATIY

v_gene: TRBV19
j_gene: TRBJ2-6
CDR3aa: ASSSYRDRGISGANVLT

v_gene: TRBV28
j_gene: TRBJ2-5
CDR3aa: ASRVGREETQY

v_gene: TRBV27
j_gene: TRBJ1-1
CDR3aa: ASSLSVQGRMNTEAF

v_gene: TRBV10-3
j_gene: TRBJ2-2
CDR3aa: AISRDRESGELF

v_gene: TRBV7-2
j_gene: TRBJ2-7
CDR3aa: ASSLAPSGAYEQY

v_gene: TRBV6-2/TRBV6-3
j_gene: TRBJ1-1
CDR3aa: ASSYPGHQNTEAF

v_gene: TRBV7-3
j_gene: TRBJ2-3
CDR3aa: ASSLGTADTQY

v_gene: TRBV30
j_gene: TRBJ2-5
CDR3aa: AWTFNSGSGETQY

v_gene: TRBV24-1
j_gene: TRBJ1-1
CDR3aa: ATSDLIEGSGVGAF

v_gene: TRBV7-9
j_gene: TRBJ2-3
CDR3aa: ASSLRISTDTQY

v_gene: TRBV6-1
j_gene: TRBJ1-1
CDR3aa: ASSPGGFTEAF

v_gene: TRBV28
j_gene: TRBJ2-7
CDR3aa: ASSRTTGTNEQY

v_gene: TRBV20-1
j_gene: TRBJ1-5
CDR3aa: SARKQGGGQPQH

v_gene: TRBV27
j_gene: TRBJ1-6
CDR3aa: ASSLRQGSYNSPLH

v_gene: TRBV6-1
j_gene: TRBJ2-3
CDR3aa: ASSDGGHTDTQY

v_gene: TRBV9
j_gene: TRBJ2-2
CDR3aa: ASRPGTTRDTGELF

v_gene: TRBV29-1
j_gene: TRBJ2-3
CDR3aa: SVGDTQY

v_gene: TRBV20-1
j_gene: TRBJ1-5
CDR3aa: SANPRGWGQPQH

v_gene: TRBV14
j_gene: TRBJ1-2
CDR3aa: ASSQGGYGYT

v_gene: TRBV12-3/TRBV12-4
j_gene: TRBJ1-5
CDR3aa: ASSLAGLNQPQH

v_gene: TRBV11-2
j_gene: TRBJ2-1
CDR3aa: ASSPGTSGYNEQF

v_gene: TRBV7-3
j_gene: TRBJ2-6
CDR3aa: ASSPSGTGSSGANVLT

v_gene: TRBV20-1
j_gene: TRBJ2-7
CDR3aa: SAPGGIYEQY

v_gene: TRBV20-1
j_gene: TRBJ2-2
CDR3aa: SARGDRGPAGELF

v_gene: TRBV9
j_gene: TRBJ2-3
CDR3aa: ASSVGIRGTTDTQY

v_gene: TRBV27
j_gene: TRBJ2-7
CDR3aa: ASSLGQGKAYEQY

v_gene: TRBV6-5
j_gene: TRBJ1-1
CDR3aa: ASSYSRGNTEAF

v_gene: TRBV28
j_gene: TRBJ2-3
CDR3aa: ASSSAGGRGDTQY

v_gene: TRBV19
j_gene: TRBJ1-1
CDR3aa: ASSADRDTEAF

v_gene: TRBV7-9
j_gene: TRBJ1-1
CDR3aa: ASSSRGGNTEAF

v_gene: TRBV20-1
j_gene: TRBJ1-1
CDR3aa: SARRVTGYTEAF

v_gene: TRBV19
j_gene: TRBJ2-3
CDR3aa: ASSIGWQPSTDTQY

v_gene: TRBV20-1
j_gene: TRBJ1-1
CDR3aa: SARGANTEAF

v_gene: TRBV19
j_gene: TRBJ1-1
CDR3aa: ASSLPQGARGTEAF

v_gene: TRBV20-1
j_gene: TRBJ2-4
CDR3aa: SARPRRGLAGLRY

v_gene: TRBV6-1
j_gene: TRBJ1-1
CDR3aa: ASSDLGRRTMNTEAF

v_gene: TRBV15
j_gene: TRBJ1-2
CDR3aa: ATSNAGRNNYGYT

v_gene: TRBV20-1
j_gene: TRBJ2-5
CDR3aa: SARDLGTSGGETQY

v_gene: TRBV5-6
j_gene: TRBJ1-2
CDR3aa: ASSLEQQGNGYT

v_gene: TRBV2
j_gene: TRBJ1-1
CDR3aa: ASSALGTEAF

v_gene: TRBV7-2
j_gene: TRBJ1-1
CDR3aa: ASSRWQGRTEAF

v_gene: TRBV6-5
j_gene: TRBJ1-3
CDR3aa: ASSYSHTANTIY

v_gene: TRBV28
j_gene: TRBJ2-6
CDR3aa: ASRDGSTGANVLT

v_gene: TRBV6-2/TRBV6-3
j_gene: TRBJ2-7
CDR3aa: ASSYSGTSVYEQY

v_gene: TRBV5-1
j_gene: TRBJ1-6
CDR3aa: ASSLAANNSPLH

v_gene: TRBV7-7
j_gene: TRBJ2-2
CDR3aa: ASSSGRTAGELF